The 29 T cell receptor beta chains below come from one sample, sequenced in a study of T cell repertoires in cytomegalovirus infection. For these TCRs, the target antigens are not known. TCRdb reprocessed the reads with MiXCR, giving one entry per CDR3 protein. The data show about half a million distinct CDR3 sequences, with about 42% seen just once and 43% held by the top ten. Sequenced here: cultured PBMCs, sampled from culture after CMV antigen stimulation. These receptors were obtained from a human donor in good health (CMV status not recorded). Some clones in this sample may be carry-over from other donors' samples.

The CDR3 nucleotides are TGTGCCAGCAGCCCCAAAAGTGGGCGGGGGTTGAGGACCGGGGAGCTGTTTTTT. It yields the protein CASSPKSGRGLRTGELFF. V is TRBV7-6 and J is TRBJ2-2; 7 bases align to TRBD2. The CDR3 covers 18 residues. J was trimmed by 5 bases and V by 5 bases; bases with no gene match: 17. Germline loops: CDR1 SGHVS, CDR2 FNYEAQ.

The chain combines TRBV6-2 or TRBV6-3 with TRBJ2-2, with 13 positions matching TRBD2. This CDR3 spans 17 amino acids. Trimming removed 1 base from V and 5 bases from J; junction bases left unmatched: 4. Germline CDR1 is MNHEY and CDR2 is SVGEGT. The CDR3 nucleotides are TGTGCCAGCAGTTACTTGAGACTAGCGGGAGGAACCGGGGAGCTGTTTTTT. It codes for CASSYLRLAGGTGELFF.

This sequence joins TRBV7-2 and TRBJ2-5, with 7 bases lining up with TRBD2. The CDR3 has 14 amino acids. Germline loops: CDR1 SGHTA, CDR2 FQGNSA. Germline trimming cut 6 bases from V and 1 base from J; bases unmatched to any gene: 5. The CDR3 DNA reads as TGTGCCAGCAGTTCGGCGGGGGTCCAAGAGACCCAGTACTTC. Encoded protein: CASSSAGVQETQYF.

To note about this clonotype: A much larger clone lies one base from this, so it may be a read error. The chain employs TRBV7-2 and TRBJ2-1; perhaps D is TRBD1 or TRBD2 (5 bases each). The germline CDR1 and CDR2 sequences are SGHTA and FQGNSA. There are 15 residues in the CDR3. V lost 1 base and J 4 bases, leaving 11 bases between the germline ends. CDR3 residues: CASSLDMRGYNEQFF. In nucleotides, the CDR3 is TGTGCCAGCAGCTTAGACATGAGGGGTTACAATGAGCAGTTCTTC.

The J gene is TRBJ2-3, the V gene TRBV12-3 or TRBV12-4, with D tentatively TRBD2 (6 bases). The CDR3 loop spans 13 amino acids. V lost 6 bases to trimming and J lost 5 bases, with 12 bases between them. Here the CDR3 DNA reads TGTGCCAGCAGCCCGGGAGTCCTAGATACGCAGTATTTT. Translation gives CASSPGVLDTQYF.

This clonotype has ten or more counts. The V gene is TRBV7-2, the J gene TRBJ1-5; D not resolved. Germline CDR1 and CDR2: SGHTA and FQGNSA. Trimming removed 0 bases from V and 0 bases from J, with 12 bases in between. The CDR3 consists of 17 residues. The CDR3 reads CASSLAPQGFSNQPQHF. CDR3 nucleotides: TGTGCCAGCAGCTTAGCGCCTCAAGGATTTAGCAATCAGCCCCAGCATTTT.

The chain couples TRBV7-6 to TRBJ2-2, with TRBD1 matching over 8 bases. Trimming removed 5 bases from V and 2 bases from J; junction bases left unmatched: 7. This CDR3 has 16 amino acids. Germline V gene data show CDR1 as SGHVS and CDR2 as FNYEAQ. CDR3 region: CASSPTGTGNTGELFF. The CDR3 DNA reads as TGTGCCAGCAGCCCCACCGGGACAGGAAACACCGGGGAGCTGTTTTTT.

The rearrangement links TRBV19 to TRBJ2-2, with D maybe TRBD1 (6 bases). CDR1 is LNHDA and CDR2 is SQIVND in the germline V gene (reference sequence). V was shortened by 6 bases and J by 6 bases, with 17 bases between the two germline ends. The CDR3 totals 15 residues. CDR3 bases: TGTGCCAGTAGCCCCACTCCAGGGGAGCCCGGGGAGCTGTTTTTT. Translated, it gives CASSPTPGEPGELFF.

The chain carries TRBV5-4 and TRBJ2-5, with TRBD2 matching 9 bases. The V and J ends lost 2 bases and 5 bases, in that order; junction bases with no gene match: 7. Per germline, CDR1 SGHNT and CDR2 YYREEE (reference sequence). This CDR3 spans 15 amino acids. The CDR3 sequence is CASSFGGGAIETQYF. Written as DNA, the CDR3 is TGTGCCAGCAGCTTTGGCGGGGGGGCCATCGAGACCCAGTACTTC.

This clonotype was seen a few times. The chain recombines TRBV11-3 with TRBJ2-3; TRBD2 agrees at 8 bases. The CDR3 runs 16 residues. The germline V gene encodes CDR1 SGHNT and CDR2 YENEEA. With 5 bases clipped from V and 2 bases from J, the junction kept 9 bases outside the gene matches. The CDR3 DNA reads TGTGCCAGCAGCCCCGGGGGGGGGGGCTACACAGATACGCAGTATTTT. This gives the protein CASSPGGGGYTDTQYF.

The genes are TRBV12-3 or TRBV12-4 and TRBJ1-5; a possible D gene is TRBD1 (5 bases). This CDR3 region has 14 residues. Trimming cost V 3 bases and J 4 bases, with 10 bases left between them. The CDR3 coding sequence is TGTGCCAGCAGTTTTTCAGGGCATAATCAGCCCCAGCATTTT. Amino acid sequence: CASSFSGHNQPQHF.

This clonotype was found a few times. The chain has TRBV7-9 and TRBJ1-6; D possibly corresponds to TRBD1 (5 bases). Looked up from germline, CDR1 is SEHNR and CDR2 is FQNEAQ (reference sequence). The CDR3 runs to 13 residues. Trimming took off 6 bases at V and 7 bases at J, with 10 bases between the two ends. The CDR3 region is CASRVNRNSPLHF. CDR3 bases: TGTGCCAGCAGGGTCAACAGGAATTCACCCCTCCACTTT.

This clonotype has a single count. The CDR3 DNA reads TGTGCCAGTACTGGAGGCGGGGGCACAGATACGCAGTATTTT. Its protein product is CASTGGGGTDTQYF. The gene calls are TRBV19 and TRBJ2-3; perhaps TRBD2 as D (6 bases). The ends were cut back, 7 bases at V and 1 base at J, with 12 bases in the middle. The CDR3 spans 14 residues. The germline CDR1 and CDR2 sequences are LNHDA and SQIVND (reference sequence).

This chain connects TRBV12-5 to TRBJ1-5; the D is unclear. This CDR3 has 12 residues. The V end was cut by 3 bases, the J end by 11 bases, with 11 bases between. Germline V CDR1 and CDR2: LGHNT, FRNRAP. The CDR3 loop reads CASGFPGQAQHF. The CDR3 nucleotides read TGTGCTAGTGGTTTCCCCGGCCAAGCCCAGCATTTT.

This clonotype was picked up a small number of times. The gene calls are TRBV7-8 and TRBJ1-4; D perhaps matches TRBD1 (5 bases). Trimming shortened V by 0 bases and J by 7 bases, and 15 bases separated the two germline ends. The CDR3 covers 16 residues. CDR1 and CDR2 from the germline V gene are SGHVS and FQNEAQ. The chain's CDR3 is CASSLAVEWGSEKLFF. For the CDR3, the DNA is TGTGCCAGCAGCTTAGCGGTCGAGTGGGGGAGTGAAAAACTGTTTTTT.

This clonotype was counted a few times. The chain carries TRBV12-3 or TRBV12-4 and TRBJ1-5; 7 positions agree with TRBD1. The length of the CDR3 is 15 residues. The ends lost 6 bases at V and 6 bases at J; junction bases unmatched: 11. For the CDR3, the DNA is TGTGCCAGCAGCCCGGACAGGAATGAGGGTCAGCCCCAGCATTTT. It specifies CASSPDRNEGQPQHF.

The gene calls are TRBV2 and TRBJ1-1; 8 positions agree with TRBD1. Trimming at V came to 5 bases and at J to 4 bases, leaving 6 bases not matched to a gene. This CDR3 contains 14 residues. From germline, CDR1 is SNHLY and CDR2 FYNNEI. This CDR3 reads CASSRRQGITEAFF. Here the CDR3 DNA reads TGTGCCAGCAGTCGAAGACAGGGGATCACTGAAGCTTTCTTT.

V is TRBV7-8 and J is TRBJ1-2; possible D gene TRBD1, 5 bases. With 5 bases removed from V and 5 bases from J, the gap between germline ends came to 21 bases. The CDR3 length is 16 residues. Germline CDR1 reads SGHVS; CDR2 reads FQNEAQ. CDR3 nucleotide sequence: TGTGCCAGCAGCAGGGGCGGGACGTCACCCTCTTATGGCTACACCTTC. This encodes CASSRGGTSPSYGYTF. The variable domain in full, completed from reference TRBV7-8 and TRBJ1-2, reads GAGVSQSPRYKVAKRGQDVALRCDPISGHVSLFWYQQALGQGPEFLTYFQNEAQLDKSGLPSDRFFAERPEGSVSTLKIQRTQQEDSAVYLCASSRGGTSPSYGYTFGSGTRLTVV.

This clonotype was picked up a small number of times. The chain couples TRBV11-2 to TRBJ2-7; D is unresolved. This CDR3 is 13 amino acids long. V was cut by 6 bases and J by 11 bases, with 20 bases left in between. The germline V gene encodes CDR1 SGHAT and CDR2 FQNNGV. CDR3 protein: CASRKRMWEEEYF. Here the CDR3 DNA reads TGTGCCAGCAGAAAAAGAATGTGGGAAGAGGAGTACTTC.

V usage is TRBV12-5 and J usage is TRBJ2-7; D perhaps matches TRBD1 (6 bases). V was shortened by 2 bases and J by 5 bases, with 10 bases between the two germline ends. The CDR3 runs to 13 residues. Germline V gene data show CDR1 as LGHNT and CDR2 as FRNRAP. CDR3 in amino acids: CASGLSGVDEQYF. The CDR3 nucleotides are TGTGCTAGTGGTTTGTCAGGGGTGGACGAGCAGTACTTC.

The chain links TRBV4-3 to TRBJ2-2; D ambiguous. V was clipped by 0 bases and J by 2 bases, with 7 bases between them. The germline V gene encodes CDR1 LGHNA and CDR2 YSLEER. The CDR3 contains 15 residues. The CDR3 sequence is CASSQDPKNTGELFF. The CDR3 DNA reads TGCGCCAGCAGCCAAGACCCAAAAAACACCGGGGAGCTGTTTTTT.

CDR3 loop: CASSLDVGSGANVLTF. The CDR3, as DNA: TGTGCCAGCAGTTTAGATGTGGGGTCTGGGGCCAACGTCCTGACTTTC. The V gene is TRBV12-3 or TRBV12-4, the J gene TRBJ2-6, with D unclear. Trimming left V 1 base short and J 1 base short, with 8 bases between. The CDR3 totals 16 residues.

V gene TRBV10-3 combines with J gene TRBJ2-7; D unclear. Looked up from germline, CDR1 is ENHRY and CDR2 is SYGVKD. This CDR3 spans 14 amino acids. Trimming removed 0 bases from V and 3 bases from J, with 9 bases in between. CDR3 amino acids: CAISESTVRYEQYF. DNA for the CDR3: TGTGCCATCAGTGAGTCCACGGTACGCTACGAGCAGTACTTC.

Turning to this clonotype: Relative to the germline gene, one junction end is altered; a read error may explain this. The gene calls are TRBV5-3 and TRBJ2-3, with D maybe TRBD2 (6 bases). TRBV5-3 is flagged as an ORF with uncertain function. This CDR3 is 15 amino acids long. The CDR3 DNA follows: TGTGCCAGCAGCTTTATGGTTGGGGTAGCGGCAACGCAGTATTTT. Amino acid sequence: CASSFMVGVAATQYF.

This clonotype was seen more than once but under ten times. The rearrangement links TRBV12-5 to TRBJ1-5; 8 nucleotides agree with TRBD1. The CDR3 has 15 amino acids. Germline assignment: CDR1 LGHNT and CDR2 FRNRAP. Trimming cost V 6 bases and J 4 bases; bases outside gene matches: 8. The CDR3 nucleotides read TGTGCTAGTGGGGGTACCGGGACAGGTAATCAGCCCCAGCATTTT. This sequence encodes CASGGTGTGNQPQHF. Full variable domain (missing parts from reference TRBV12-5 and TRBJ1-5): DARVTQTPRHKVTEMGQEVTMRCQPILGHNTVFWYRQTMMQGLELLAYFRNRAPLDDSGMPKDRFSAEMPDATLATLKIQPSEPRDSAVYFCASGGTGTGNQPQHFGDGTRLSIL.

CDR3 residues: CASSRGQGLKNTEAFF. The CDR3 bases are TGTGCCAGCAGCCGGGGACAGGGGTTGAAGAACACTGAAGCTTTCTTT. This chain links TRBV7-6 with TRBJ1-1; TRBD1 matches 10 bases. Germline V gene sequence: CDR1 SGHVS, CDR2 FNYEAQ. With V trimmed by 5 bases and J by 1 base, 7 bases remained unmatched. This CDR3 has 16 residues.

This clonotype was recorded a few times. The CDR3 coding sequence is TGTGCCAGCAGCCACAGGGAGAGCTCTGGAAACACCATATATTTT. Translation gives CASSHRESSGNTIYF. The chain carries TRBV12-3 or TRBV12-4 and TRBJ1-3, with D perhaps TRBD1 (6 bases). This CDR3 is built from 15 residues. Trimming took off 6 bases at V and 0 bases at J, with 12 bases between the two ends.

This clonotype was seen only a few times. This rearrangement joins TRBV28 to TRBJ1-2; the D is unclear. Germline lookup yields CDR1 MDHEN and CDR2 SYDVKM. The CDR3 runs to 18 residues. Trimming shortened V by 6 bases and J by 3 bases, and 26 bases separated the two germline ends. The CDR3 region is CASSPGIGGRKDYYGYTF. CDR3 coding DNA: TGTGCCAGCAGCCCGGGGATAGGAGGGAGGAAGGACTACTATGGCTACACCTTC.

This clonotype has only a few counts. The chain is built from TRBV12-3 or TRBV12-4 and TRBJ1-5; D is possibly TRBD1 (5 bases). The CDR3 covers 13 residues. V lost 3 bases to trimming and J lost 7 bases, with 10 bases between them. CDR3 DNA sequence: TGTGCCAGCAGTTTTTCCCGGGACCAGCCCCAGCATTTT. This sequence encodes CASSFSRDQPQHF.